What follows describes a single T cell receptor beta chain. This specimen belongs to a study of cytomegalovirus exposure and HLA in healthy donors. Primers: 60 Vbeta forward and 13 Jbeta reverse. Profiling relied on immunoSEQ multiplex PCR, and the TCRdb table lists in-frame clones only, not all of them. The sample consists of 250,000 to 350,000 clones, around 86% of them appearing once. Everyone who donated was a healthy bone marrow donor. V dropped 6 bases and J dropped 7 bases, with 18 bases sitting between them. CDR3 length: 14 amino acids. Germline assignment: CDR1 MDHEN and CDR2 SYDVKM. This chain connects TRBV28 to TRBJ2-5; D perhaps matches TRBD1 (5 bases). This TCR came from a man in his forties in good health and CMV-seropositive. The material sequenced was PBMCs. DNA for the CDR3: TGTGCCAGCAGAACCACAGGCAGGGCTGCGACCCAGTACTTC. Translation: CASRTTGRAATQYF.